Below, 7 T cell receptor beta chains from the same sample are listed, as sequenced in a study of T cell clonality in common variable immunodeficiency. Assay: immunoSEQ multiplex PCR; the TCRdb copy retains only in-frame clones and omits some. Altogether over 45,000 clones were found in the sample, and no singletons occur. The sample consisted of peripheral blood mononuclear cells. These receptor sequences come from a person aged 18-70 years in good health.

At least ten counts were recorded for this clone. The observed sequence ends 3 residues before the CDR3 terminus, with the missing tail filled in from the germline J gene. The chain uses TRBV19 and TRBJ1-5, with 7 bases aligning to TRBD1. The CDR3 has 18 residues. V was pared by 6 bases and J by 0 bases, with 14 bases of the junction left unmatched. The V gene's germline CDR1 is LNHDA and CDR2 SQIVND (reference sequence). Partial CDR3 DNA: TGTGCCAGTAGCCCGGACAGGTGGAATGGATATAGCAATCAGCCC. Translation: CASSPDRWNGYSNQP. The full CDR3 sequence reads CASSPDRWNGYSNQPQHF.

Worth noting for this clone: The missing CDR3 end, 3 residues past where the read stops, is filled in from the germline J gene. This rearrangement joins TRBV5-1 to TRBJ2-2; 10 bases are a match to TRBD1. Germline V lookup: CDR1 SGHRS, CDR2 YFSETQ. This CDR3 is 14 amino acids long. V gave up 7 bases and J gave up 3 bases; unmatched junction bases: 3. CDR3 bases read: TGCGCCAGCGGGACAGGGGAGGACACCGGGGAG. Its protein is CASGTGEDTGE. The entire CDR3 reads CASGTGEDTGELFF.

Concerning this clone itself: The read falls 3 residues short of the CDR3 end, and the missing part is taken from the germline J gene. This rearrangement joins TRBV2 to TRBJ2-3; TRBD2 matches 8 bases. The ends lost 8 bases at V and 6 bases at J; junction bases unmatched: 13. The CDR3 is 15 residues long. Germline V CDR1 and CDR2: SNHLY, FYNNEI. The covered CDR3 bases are TGTGCCAGCCAAGAAACTAGCGGCGGGGGGGATACG. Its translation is CASQETSGGGDT. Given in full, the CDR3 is CASQETSGGGDTQYF.

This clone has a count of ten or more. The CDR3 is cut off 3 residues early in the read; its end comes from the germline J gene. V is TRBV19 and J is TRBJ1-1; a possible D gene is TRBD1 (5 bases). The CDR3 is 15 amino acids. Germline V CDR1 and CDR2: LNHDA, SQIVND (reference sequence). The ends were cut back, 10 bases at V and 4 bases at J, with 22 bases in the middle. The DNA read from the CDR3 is TGTGCCACCACCCGGTTAGGGGCGGAGAGCACTGAA. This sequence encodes CATTRLGAESTE. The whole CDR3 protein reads CATTRLGAESTEAFF.

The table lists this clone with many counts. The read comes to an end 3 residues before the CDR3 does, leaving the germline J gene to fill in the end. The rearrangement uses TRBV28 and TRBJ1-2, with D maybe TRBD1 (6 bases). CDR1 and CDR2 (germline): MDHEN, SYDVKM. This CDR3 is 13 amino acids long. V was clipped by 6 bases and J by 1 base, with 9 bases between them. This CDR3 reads CASRIQGNYGYTF. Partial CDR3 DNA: TGTGCCAGCAGAATACAGGGTAACTATGGC.

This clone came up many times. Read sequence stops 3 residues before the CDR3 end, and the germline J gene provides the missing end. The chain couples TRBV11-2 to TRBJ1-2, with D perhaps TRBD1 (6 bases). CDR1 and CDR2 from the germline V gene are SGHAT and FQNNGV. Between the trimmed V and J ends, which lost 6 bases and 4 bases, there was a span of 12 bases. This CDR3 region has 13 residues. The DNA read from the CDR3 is TGTGCCAGCAGGCACCTACAGGGCTATGGC. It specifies CASRHLQGYG. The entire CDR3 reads CASRHLQGYGYTF. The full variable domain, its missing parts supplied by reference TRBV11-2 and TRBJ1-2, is EAGVAQSPRYKIIEKRQSVAFWCNPISGHATLYWYQQILGQGPKLLIQFQNNGVVDDSQLPKDRFSAERLKGVDSTLKIQPAKLEDSAVYLCASRHLQGYGYTFGSGTRLTVV.

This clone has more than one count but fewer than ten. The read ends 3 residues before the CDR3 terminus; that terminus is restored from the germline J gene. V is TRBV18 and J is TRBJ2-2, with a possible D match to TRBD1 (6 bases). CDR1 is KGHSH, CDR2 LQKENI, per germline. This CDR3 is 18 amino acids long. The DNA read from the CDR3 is TGTGCCAGCTCATTGATGACCGGGACAAGAGGGCATAATGAAAAG. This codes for CASSLMTGTRGHNEK. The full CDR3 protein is CASSLMTGTRGHNEKLFF.